The 5 T cell receptor gamma chains given below trace back to one sample, sequenced in a study of gammadelta T cells in human blood. TCRdb reanalysed the RT-PCR reads via CATT. The sample shows 300 to 350 gamma-chain clones, 10% to 13% of them seen only once. The sample was Vgamma9Vdelta2 gamma-delta T cells from cord blood. The source of these receptors is a newborn.

By proportion, this clone is large. No DNA is shown, since the ends of the CDR3 on it are uncertain; the CDR3 is the one TCRdb lists. A V gene of TRGV5P was called, but no J gene was assigned. TRGV5P is a pseudogene locus. The CDR3 spans 32 residues, counting both ends. CDR3 region: CATPSQTIIIRNSLAVEQHLLSQVSIGRIQHF.

This clone was recorded only once. A read error likely explains this, since a far larger clone differs by one base. The DNA is left out, because the CDR3 cannot be placed on it with certainty; the CDR3 is given as TCRdb lists it. V gene TRGV4 was called; the J gene was not. Per germline, CDR1 EGSTGY and CDR2 YDSYTSSV. Both ends counted, the CDR3 spans 29 residues. CDR3 protein: CATWLIIRNSLAVEQHWLSQVSIGRIQHF.

This clone is deemed hyperexpanded. Different DNA sequences within this sample yield the same CDR3. The chain is built from TRGV9 and TRGJP. Per germline, CDR1 GITISATS and CDR2 ISYDGTV (reference sequence). The J segment lost 3 bases and the V segment lost 0 bases, leaving 2 bases of the junction unmatched. This CDR3 comprises 17 residues. The DNA of the CDR3 is TGTGCCTTGTGGGAGGTGCTGCAAGAGTTGGGCAAAAAAATCAAGGTATTT. This codes for CALWEVLQELGKKIKVF.

In this sample, this clone turned up a few times. TCRdb assigns this DNA the protein of a much larger clone, which departs from its translation at residue 8; this likely reflects a read error, and the protein shown comes from translating the DNA. J is TRGJP1 and V is TRGV11. TRGV11 is sorted into the ORF group, with uncertain function. The CDR3 consists of 13 residues. The V and J ends lost 6 bases and 9 bases, in that order; junction bases with no gene match: 7. The CDR3 DNA reads as TGTGCCTGCTGGATTCCAACTAGTTGGTTCAAGATATTT. It yields the protein CACWIPTSWFKIF.

Details on this clone: The protein given by TCRdb reflects a much larger clone and differs at residue 7 from this DNA's translation, likely from a read error; the protein shown is the DNA's translation. This rearrangement joins TRGV9 to TRGJP. Germline CDR1 is GITISATS and CDR2 is ISYDGTV (reference sequence). This CDR3 has 16 amino acids. J lost 5 bases, V lost 3 bases, and 4 bases had no gene match. CDR3 region: CALWEPKELGKKIKVF. In nucleotides, the CDR3 is TGTGCCTTGTGGGAGCCTAAAGAGTTGGGCAAAAAAATCAAGGTATTT.